This T cell receptor (beta chain) emerged from a study of cytomegalovirus exposure and HLA in healthy donors. General study findings and limits: Apart from CMV serostatus, no immune exposure information was available. The study labeled 150 or so TCR beta chains cytomegalovirus-associated. Sequencing had likely introduced a cluster of highly shared sequence variants as an artifact.

CDR3 length equals 19 residues. The germline gives CDR1 MRHNA, CDR2 SNTAGT. V gave up 7 bases and J gave up 0 bases; unmatched junction bases: 13. Amplification used 60 Vbeta primers and 13 Jbeta primers. Only in-frame clones appear in the TCRdb table, and some are missing; sequencing was by immunoSEQ multiplex PCR. In the table there are about 130,000 clones, over 75% of which are singletons. A word on this clone: Its antigen remains unidentified.

The sample comprised PBMCs. This sequence joins TRBV6-4 and TRBJ2-1, with TRBD2 matching over 12 bases. The sequence came from a woman in her thirties or forties in good health and CMV-seropositive. The CDR3 DNA is TGTGCCAGCACCATGACTAGCGGGAGCCCTTTCTTCTCCTACAATGAGCAGTTCTTC. It is translated as CASTMTSGSPFFSYNEQFF.